The T cell receptor beta chain described here comes from a study of shared T cell receptors in the human thymus. Trimming pared 4 bases from V and 6 bases from J, leaving 22 bases between. CDR1 and CDR2 (germline): SGHKS, YYEKEE (reference sequence). CDR3 length: 17 residues. Sequencing was performed with immunoSEQ multiplex PCR; in TCRdb, only in-frame clones are kept and a portion is missing. Of under 850,000 clones listed, approximately 88% were seen once; the top ten hold around 0.0099%. The sample was also linked to a second study, of human thymus T cells. That publication notes: Each of the donors was a healthy Finnish infant who was undergoing open corrective cardiac surgery for congenital heart defects. Resections obtained during corrective heart surgery supplied the thymus tissue. Thymic and blood repertoires appeared to display a bias in their usage of V and J genes. Related research has reported that thymic repertoires overlap highly among unrelated individuals.

This receptor was taken from a boy younger than two with a congenital heart defect. Sequenced: thymocytes. This sequence joins TRBV5-5 and TRBJ1-4; D is unclear. CDR3 nucleotide sequence: TGTGCCAGCAGCCCTCTCGTGGAGTGTCAGTCACATGAAAAACTGTTTTTT. Encoded protein: CASSPLVECQSHEKLFF.